These 32 T cell receptor beta chains were sequenced from one sample in a study of T cell responses to AZD1222 COVID-19 vaccine. Here immunoSEQ multiplex PCR was the method, and the copy in TCRdb shows in-frame clones only, minus some. The sample holds about 150,000 clones; less than 95% are singletons and the top ten take roughly 1.3%. Here the sequenced sample was peripheral blood, taken on day 0 of AZD1222 vaccination. These receptors were obtained from an adult in good health.

The chain links TRBV5-1 to TRBJ1-1; D is undetermined. The germline V and J ends were trimmed by 4 bases and 5 bases, with 30 bases remaining between them. Germline lookup yields CDR1 SGHRS and CDR2 YFSETQ. The CDR3 has 19 residues. The DNA for the CDR3 is TGCGCCAGCAGCCCCGGGGAACGCGAGTTTCGGTTTCTGAGGACTGAAGCTTTCTTT. It encodes CASSPGEREFRFLRTEAFF. Full variable domain (missing parts from reference TRBV5-1 and TRBJ1-1): KAGVTQTPRYLIKTRGQQVTLSCSPISGHRSVSWYQQTPGQGLQFLFEYFSETQRNKGNFPGRFSGRQFSNSRSEMNVSTLELGDSALYLCASSPGEREFRFLRTEAFFGQGTRLTVV.

The rearrangement joins TRBV7-9 to TRBJ2-3; no reliable D call. Between the trimmed V and J ends, which lost 8 bases and 1 base, there was a span of 13 bases. CDR1 and CDR2 from the germline V gene are SEHNR and FQNEAQ (reference sequence). The length of the CDR3 is 14 residues. CDR3 in DNA: TGTGCCAGCGCCCCGAACCTAGGCACAGATACGCAGTATTTT. Its protein product is CASAPNLGTDTQYF.

The V call is TRBV5-4, the J call TRBJ2-5; D might be TRBD1 (6 bases). The CDR3 consists of 15 residues. V dropped 2 bases and J dropped 3 bases, with 14 bases sitting between them. Per germline, CDR1 SGHNT and CDR2 YYREEE (reference sequence). CDR3 region: CASSFTGGPEETQYF. The CDR3 DNA reads TGTGCCAGCAGCTTTACTGGGGGCCCCGAAGAGACCCAGTACTTC.

The chain recombines TRBV5-1 with TRBJ2-5, with D possibly being TRBD1 (6 bases). The CDR3 consists of 16 residues. The V end was cut by 0 bases, the J end by 4 bases, with 16 bases between. Germline CDR1 is SGHRS and CDR2 is YFSETQ. The CDR3, as DNA: TGCGCCAGCAGCTTGGGTAGGGGGACCCTGGGAGAGACCCAGTACTTC. It is translated as CASSLGRGTLGETQYF.

The chain links TRBV2 to TRBJ2-5, with D perhaps TRBD1 or TRBD2 (7 bases each). Deletions cut 3 bases from V and 5 bases from J, with 19 bases between. There are 16 residues in the CDR3. Germline V gives CDR1 SNHLY, CDR2 FYNNEI. The chain's CDR3 is CASSEGQGGLMETQYF. CDR3 bases: TGTGCCAGCAGTGAGGGTCAGGGGGGGTTAATGGAGACCCAGTACTTC.

This chain joins TRBV27 and TRBJ1-1; D is unclear. The germline gives CDR1 MNHEY, CDR2 SMNVEV (reference sequence). V was cut by 3 bases and J by 2 bases, with 7 bases left in between. This CDR3 is 13 amino acids long. CDR3 residues: CASSFIANTEAFF. The CDR3 DNA is TGTGCCAGCAGTTTTATCGCTAACACTGAAGCTTTCTTT.

V is TRBV30 and J is TRBJ1-1, with D hard to call. With 2 bases removed from V and 5 bases from J, the gap between germline ends came to 18 bases. This CDR3 region has 15 residues. Germline V lookup: CDR1 GTSNPN, CDR2 SVGIG (reference sequence). The CDR3 region is CAWSRPKSPGTEAFF. For the CDR3, the DNA is TGTGCCTGGAGTCGACCCAAATCTCCGGGGACTGAAGCTTTCTTT.

The rearrangement links TRBV5-1 to TRBJ2-5; no clear D gene. Between the trimmed V and J ends, which lost 2 bases and 1 base, there was a span of 12 bases. The germline V gene encodes CDR1 SGHRS and CDR2 YFSETQ. CDR3 length equals 15 residues. The CDR3 sequence: CASSFEGRSQETQYF. CDR3 DNA: TGCGCCAGCAGCTTTGAAGGCAGAAGCCAAGAGACCCAGTACTTC. Complete variable domain (other parts from reference TRBV5-1 and TRBJ2-5): KAGVTQTPRYLIKTRGQQVTLSCSPISGHRSVSWYQQTPGQGLQFLFEYFSETQRNKGNFPGRFSGRQFSNSRSEMNVSTLELGDSALYLCASSFEGRSQETQYFGPGTRLLVL.

The rearrangement links TRBV5-4 to TRBJ2-3; D is ambiguous. The length of the CDR3 is 13 residues. The V gene lost 4 bases and the J gene lost 4 bases, with 10 bases spanning the gap. The germline V gene has CDR1 SGHNT and CDR2 YYREEE (reference sequence). The DNA of the CDR3 is TGTGCCAGCAGCGCATCCACCCCAGATACGCAGTATTTT. Residues: CASSASTPDTQYF.

The chain combines TRBV6-2 or TRBV6-3 with TRBJ1-1; 8 bases fit TRBD1. Losses at the gene ends were 5 bases for V and 4 bases for J; bases not matched to a gene: 12. This CDR3 has 16 amino acids. In germline, CDR1 is MNHEY, CDR2 SVGEGT. The chain's CDR3 is CASSNHRTGPGTEAFF. In DNA form, the CDR3 reads TGTGCCAGCAGTAACCACCGGACAGGGCCGGGCACTGAAGCTTTCTTT.

The V gene is TRBV28, the J gene TRBJ2-1; tentative D call: TRBD1 (5 bases). This CDR3 spans 14 amino acids. Germline V gene lookup returns CDR1 MDHEN and CDR2 SYDVKM. Trimming took 5 bases from V and 11 from J, leaving 19 bases between them. CDR3: CASSPSQLAGKQFF. In DNA, the CDR3 is TGTGCCAGCAGTCCGTCACAATTGGCAGGGAAGCAGTTCTTC.

This chain connects TRBV28 to TRBJ1-2; the D gene is possibly TRBD1 (6 bases). The V end was cut by 5 bases, the J end by 4 bases, with 14 bases between. Germline CDR1 and CDR2: MDHEN and SYDVKM. The CDR3 extends over 14 amino acids. The CDR3 is CASSHDQGTYGYTF. CDR3 sequence (DNA): TGTGCCAGCAGTCATGATCAGGGGACCTATGGCTACACCTTC.

This sequence joins TRBV7-2 and TRBJ2-5; D gene ambiguous. This CDR3 is built from 12 residues. CDR1 is SGHTA and CDR2 is FQGNSA in the germline V gene. V lost 5 bases and J lost 5, with 9 bases in between. Written as DNA, the CDR3 is TGTGCCAGCAGCGGGAACCGGGAGACCCAGTACTTC. This translates into CASSGNRETQYF. The full variable domain, completed using reference TRBV7-2 and TRBJ2-5, is GAGVSQSPSNKVTEKGKDVELRCDPISGHTALYWYRQSLGQGLEFLIYFQGNSAPDKSGLPSDRFSAERTGGSVSTLTIQRTQQEDSAVYLCASSGNRETQYFGPGTRLLVL.

V gene TRBV11-3 combines with J gene TRBJ1-6, with a weak D call TRBD1 (5 bases). V was cut by 1 base and J by 10 bases, with 8 bases left in between. The V gene's germline CDR1 is SGHNT and CDR2 YENEEA. The CDR3 is 13 amino acids. The CDR3 is CASSLGEGSPLHF. The DNA for the CDR3 is TGTGCCAGCAGCTTAGGGGAGGGGTCACCCCTCCACTTT.

This sequence joins TRBV6-5 and TRBJ2-7; TRBD1 might be the D (6 bases). V lost 4 bases to trimming and J lost 1 base, with 14 bases between them. The CDR3 runs to 15 residues. Germline CDR1 MNHEY, CDR2 SVGAGI. CDR3 sequence reads: CASSLGPTGSYEQYV. The CDR3 DNA reads TGTGCCAGCAGTTTGGGCCCGACAGGTTCCTACGAGCAGTACGTC.

CDR3 amino acids: CASSPTGVPEAFF. In DNA, the CDR3 is TGTGCCAGCAGCCCGACTGGGGTCCCTGAAGCTTTCTTT. This chain connects TRBV3-1 (or the pseudogene TRBV3-2) to TRBJ1-1; D uncertain. V was trimmed by 4 bases and J by 6 bases, leaving 12 bases between them. This CDR3 spans 13 amino acids. The germline gives CDR1 LGHDT, CDR2 YNNKEL (reference sequence).

The rearrangement uses TRBV10-3 and TRBJ1-1; 9 bases align to TRBD1. CDR3 length: 15 amino acids. Germline values: CDR1 ENHRY, CDR2 SYGVKD. After removal of 6 bases from V and 0 bases from J, the junction contained 5 bases not matched to a gene. The CDR3 sequence: CAISKGTGMNTEAFF. For the CDR3, the DNA is TGTGCCATCAGCAAAGGGACAGGGATGAACACTGAAGCTTTCTTT.

V is TRBV30 and J is TRBJ1-3; D is unresolved. Trimming shortened V by 4 bases and J by 2 bases, and 12 bases separated the two germline ends. This CDR3 has 14 residues. Germline values: CDR1 GTSNPN, CDR2 SVGIG (reference sequence). The CDR3: CAWMRREAGNTIYF. The CDR3 DNA reads as TGTGCCTGGATGAGGAGGGAAGCTGGAAACACCATATATTTT. Filled out from reference TRBV30 and TRBJ1-3, the complete variable domain reads SQTIHQWPATLVQPVGSPLSLECTVEGTSNPNLYWYRQAAGRGLQLLFYSVGIGQISSEVPQNLSASRPQDRQFILSSKKLLLSDSGFYLCAWMRREAGNTIYFGEGSWLTVV.

The CDR3 DNA reads TGTGCCAGCAGCCAAGAAGGTTCGGGACAGATTAATTCACCCCTCCACTTT. It codes for CASSQEGSGQINSPLHF. V is TRBV3-1 (or the pseudogene TRBV3-2) and J is TRBJ1-6; 7 nucleotides line up with TRBD1. V gave up 0 bases and J gave up 6 bases; unmatched junction bases: 8. The germline V gene has CDR1 LGHDT and CDR2 YNNKEL (reference sequence). This CDR3 region has 17 residues.

The chain uses TRBV5-1 and TRBJ2-1; TRBD2 is a possible D gene (7 bases). In germline, CDR1 is SGHRS, CDR2 YFSETQ. V lost 6 bases to trimming and J lost 1 base, with 17 bases between them. The CDR3 consists of 16 residues. The CDR3 loop is CASTGGASVSYNEQFF. The CDR3 bases are TGCGCCAGCACGGGGGGCGCCTCCGTGTCCTACAATGAGCAGTTCTTC.

This chain uses TRBV5-1 with TRBJ2-1, with 8 nucleotides matching TRBD1. This CDR3 contains 14 residues. Germline V gene sequence: CDR1 SGHRS, CDR2 YFSETQ. The V segment lost 3 bases and the J segment 9 bases; nucleotides outside the gene matches: 8. This CDR3 reads CASSSGAGGGEQFF. Here the CDR3 DNA reads TGCGCCAGCAGCTCCGGCGCAGGGGGCGGTGAGCAGTTCTTC. The complete variable domain, with remaining parts taken from reference TRBV5-1 and TRBJ2-1, reads KAGVTQTPRYLIKTRGQQVTLSCSPISGHRSVSWYQQTPGQGLQFLFEYFSETQRNKGNFPGRFSGRQFSNSRSEMNVSTLELGDSALYLCASSSGAGGGEQFFGPGTRLTVL.

The V and J genes are TRBV12-5 and TRBJ2-1; D may be TRBD1 (6 bases). CDR1 and CDR2 (germline): LGHNT, FRNRAP. CDR3 length: 16 amino acids. The V gene lost 6 bases and the J gene lost 10 bases, with 25 bases spanning the gap. CDR3 nucleotides: TGTGCTAGTGGAGCGAACCAGGGGCTCCCCTTAGGGGAGCAGTTCTTC. Residues: CASGANQGLPLGEQFF.

Here the CDR3 DNA reads TGTGCCAGCAGCCGGGGACTAGCGGGAGTTGAAGAGCAGTACGTC. Its protein is CASSRGLAGVEEQYV. V gene TRBV3-1 (or the pseudogene TRBV3-2) combines with J gene TRBJ2-7; 14 bases fit TRBD2. Germline loops: CDR1 LGHDT, CDR2 YNNKEL (reference sequence). V lost 4 bases, J lost 7 bases, and 6 bases stayed unmatched. The CDR3 is 15 amino acids.

The chain combines TRBV3-1 (or the pseudogene TRBV3-2) with TRBJ1-2; 7 bases are a match to TRBD1. Germline V CDR1 and CDR2: LGHDT, YNNKEL (reference sequence). Germline trimming cut 2 bases from V and 0 bases from J; bases unmatched to any gene: 12. CDR3 length equals 18 residues. The CDR3 sequence: CASSQKGTARATNYGYTF. In DNA, the CDR3 is TGTGCCAGCAGCCAAAAAGGGACAGCCAGAGCCACTAACTATGGCTACACCTTC.

The CDR3 is CASSIGGPPNEQFF. Here the CDR3 DNA reads TGTGCCAGTAGTATCGGGGGGCCCCCCAATGAGCAGTTCTTC. V gene TRBV19 combines with J gene TRBJ2-1, with a tentative D call TRBD2 (7 bases). Trimming took off 3 bases at V and 6 bases at J, with 12 bases between the two ends. This CDR3 has 14 residues. Germline CDR1 and CDR2: LNHDA and SQIVND (reference sequence).

This chain joins TRBV18 and TRBJ1-1; no firm D call. This CDR3 region has 14 residues. V was trimmed by 0 bases and J by 1 base, leaving 6 bases between them. Germline CDR1 reads KGHSH; CDR2 reads LQKENI. The CDR3 here is CASSPPGANTEAFF. The CDR3 bases are TGTGCCAGCTCACCACCCGGAGCGAACACTGAAGCTTTCTTT.

The chain is built from TRBV19 and TRBJ2-3; D call uncertain. This CDR3 has 13 amino acids. The germline V gene encodes CDR1 LNHDA and CDR2 SQIVND (reference sequence). V was clipped by 3 bases and J by 3 bases, with 7 bases between them. CDR3 loop: CASSIWLTDTQYF. The CDR3 nucleotides are TGTGCCAGTAGTATTTGGCTGACAGATACGCAGTATTTT.

The chain uses TRBV9 and TRBJ2-1; D is possibly TRBD2 (6 bases). Germline V gene sequence: CDR1 SGDLS, CDR2 YYNGEE. V lost 2 bases and J lost 9, with 15 bases in between. The CDR3 spans 14 residues. CDR3 nucleotide sequence: TGTGCCAGCAGCGTCATGGGGACGGGAGCTGAGCAGTTCTTC. It specifies CASSVMGTGAEQFF.

This rearrangement joins TRBV5-4 to TRBJ2-5; D uncertain. V was clipped by 2 bases and J by 1 base, with 0 bases between them. Germline loops: CDR1 SGHNT, CDR2 YYREEE (reference sequence). There are 11 residues in the CDR3. CDR3 in DNA: TGTGCCAGCAGCTTCCAAGAGACCCAGTACTTC. Translating it yields CASSFQETQYF.

V usage is TRBV11-2 and J usage is TRBJ2-7, with 7 bases fitting TRBD2. From germline, CDR1 is SGHAT and CDR2 FQNNGV. CDR3 length: 13 residues. The V and J ends lost 5 bases and 2 bases, in that order; junction bases with no gene match: 3. The CDR3 sequence: CASSTGRAYEQYV. The CDR3 region has the DNA TGTGCCAGCAGCACGGGGAGGGCCTACGAGCAGTACGTC.

J is TRBJ2-1 and V is TRBV6-2 or TRBV6-3, with 15 bases that match TRBD2. The CDR3 has 19 residues. With 0 bases clipped from V and 1 base from J, the junction kept 4 bases outside the gene matches. Germline assignment: CDR1 MNHEY and CDR2 SVGEGT. CDR3 residues: CASSYSGLAGGRSYNEQFF. The CDR3 DNA follows: TGTGCCAGCAGTTACTCGGGACTAGCGGGAGGCAGGTCCTACAATGAGCAGTTCTTC.

The V gene is TRBV12-3 or TRBV12-4, the J gene TRBJ1-2; unclear D gene. This CDR3 comprises 12 residues. The ends were cut back, 3 bases at V and 8 bases at J, with 10 bases in the middle. In DNA, the CDR3 is TGTGCCAGCAGTTTGCGGGGAGAAGGCTACACCTTC. Protein sequence: CASSLRGEGYTF.